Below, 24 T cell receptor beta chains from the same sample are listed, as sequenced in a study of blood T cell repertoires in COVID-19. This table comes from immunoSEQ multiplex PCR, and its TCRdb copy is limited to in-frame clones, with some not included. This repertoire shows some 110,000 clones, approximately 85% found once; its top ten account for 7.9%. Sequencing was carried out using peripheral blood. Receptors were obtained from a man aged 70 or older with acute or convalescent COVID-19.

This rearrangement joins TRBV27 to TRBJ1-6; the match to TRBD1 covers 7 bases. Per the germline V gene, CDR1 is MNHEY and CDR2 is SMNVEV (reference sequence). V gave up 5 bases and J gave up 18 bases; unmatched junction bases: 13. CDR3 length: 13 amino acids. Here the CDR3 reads CASSPTGAWPSHF. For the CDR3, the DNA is TGTGCCAGCAGTCCTACAGGGGCTTGGCCCTCCCACTTT.

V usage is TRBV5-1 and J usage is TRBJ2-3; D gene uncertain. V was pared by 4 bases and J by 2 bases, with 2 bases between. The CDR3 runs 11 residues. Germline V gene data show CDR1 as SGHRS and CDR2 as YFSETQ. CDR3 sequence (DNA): TGCGCCAGCAGCCTCACAGATACGCAGTATTTT. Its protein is CASSLTDTQYF.

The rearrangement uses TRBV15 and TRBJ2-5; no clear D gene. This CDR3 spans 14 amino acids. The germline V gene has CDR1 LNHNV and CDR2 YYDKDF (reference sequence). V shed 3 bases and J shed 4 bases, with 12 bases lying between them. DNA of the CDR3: TGTGCCACCAGCAGCCAGACTTGGGTAGAGACCCAGTACTTC. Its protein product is CATSSQTWVETQYF.

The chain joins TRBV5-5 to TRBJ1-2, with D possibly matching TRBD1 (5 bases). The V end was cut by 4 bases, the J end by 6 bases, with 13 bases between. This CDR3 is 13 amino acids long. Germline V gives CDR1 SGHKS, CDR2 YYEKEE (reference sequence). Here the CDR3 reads CASSRGGDDGYTF. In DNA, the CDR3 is TGTGCCAGCAGCCGAGGAGGGGACGATGGCTACACCTTC.

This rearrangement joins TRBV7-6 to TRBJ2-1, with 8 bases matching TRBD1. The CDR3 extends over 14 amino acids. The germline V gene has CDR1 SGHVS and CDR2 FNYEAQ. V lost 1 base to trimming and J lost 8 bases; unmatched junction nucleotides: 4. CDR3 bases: TGTGCCAGCAGCTTAGAACAGGGGGAGCATGAGCAGTTCTTC. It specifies CASSLEQGEHEQFF.

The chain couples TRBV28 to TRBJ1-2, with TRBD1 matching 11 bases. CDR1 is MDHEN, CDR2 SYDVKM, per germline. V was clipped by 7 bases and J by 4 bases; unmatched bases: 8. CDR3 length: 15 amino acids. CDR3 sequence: CASITGTGGLYGYTF. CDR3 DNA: TGTGCCAGCATAACCGGGACAGGGGGTCTCTATGGCTACACCTTC.

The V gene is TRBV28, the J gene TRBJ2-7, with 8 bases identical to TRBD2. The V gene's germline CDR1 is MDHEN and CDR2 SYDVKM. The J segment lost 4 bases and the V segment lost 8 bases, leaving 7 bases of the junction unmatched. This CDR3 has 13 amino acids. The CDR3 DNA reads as TGTGCCAGCTCCGGGGGGGGCCCTTACGAGCAGTACTTC. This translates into CASSGGGPYEQYF.

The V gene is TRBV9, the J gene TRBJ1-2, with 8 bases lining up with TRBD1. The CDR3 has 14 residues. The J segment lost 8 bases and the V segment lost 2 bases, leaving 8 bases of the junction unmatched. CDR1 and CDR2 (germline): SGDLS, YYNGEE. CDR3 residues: CASSVGQGSRGYTF. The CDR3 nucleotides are TGTGCCAGCAGCGTCGGACAGGGCAGCCGAGGCTACACCTTC.

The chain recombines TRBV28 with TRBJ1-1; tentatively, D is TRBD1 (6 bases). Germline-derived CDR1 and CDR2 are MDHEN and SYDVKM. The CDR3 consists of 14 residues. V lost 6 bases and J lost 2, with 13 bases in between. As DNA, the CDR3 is TGTGCCAGCAGGCCACAGGGAAAAAACACTGAAGCTTTCTTT. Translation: CASRPQGKNTEAFF.

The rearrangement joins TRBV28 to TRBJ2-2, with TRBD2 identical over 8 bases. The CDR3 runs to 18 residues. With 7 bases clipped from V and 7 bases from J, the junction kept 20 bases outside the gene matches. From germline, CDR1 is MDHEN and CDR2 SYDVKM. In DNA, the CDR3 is TGTGCCAGCAACCAACCACAGGGAGGCGGGAGGTCGAACGGGGAGCTGTTTTTT. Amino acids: CASNQPQGGGRSNGELFF.

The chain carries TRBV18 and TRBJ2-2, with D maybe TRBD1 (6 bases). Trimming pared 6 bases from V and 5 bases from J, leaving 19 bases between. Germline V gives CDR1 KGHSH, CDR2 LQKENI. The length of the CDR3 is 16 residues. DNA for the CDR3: TGTGCCAGCTCCCGAACCGGGGAAGGGACAACCGGGGAGCTGTTTTTT. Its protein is CASSRTGEGTTGELFF. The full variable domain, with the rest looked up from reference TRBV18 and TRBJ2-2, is NAGVMQNPRHLVRRRGQEARLRCSPMKGHSHVYWYRQLPEEGLKFMVYLQKENIIDESGMPKERFSAEFPKEGPSILRIQQVVRGDSAAYFCASSRTGEGTTGELFFGEGSRLTVL.

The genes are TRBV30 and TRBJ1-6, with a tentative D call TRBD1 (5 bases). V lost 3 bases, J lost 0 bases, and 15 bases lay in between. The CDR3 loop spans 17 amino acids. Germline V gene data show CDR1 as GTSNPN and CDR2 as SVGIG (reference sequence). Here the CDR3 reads CAWRTRDLSSYNSPLHF. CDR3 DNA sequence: TGTGCCTGGAGGACCAGGGACTTAAGCTCCTATAATTCACCCCTCCACTTT.

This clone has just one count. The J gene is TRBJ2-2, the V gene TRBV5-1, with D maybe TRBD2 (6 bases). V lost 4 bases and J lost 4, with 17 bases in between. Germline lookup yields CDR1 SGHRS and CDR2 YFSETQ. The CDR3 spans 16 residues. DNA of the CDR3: TGCGCCAGCAGCCCCTCTGAGCGGGTTGGCACCGGGGAGCTGTTTTTT. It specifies CASSPSERVGTGELFF.

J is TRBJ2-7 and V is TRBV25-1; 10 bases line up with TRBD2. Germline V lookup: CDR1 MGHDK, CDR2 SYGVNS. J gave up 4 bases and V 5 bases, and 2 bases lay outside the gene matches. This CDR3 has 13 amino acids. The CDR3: CASSLAGVYEQYF. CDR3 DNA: TGTGCCAGCAGTCTAGCGGGAGTGTACGAGCAGTACTTC.

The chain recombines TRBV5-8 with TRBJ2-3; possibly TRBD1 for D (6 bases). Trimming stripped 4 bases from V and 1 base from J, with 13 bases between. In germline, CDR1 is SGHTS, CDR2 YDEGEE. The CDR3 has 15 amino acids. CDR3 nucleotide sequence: TGTGCCAGCAGCCCAACCCGACAGGGCACAGATACGCAGTATTTT. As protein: CASSPTRQGTDTQYF.

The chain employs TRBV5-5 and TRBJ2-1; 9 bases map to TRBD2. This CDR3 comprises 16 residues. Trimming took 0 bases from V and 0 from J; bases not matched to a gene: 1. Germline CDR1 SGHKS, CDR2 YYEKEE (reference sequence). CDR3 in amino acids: CASSLVAGASYNEQFF. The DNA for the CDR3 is TGTGCCAGCAGCTTGGTAGCGGGGGCCTCCTACAATGAGCAGTTCTTC.

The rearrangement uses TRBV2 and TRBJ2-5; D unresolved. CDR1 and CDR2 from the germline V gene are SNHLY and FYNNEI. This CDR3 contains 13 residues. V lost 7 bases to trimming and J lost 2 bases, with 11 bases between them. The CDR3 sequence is CASIMTRQETQYF. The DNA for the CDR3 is TGTGCCAGCATTATGACAAGACAAGAGACCCAGTACTTC.

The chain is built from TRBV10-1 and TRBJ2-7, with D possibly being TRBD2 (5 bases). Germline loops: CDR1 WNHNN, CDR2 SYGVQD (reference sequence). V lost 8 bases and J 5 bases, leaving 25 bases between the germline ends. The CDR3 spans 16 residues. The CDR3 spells CASPFLLLRESHEQYF. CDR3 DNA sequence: TGCGCCAGCCCGTTCCTCCTCCTACGGGAAAGCCACGAGCAGTACTTC.

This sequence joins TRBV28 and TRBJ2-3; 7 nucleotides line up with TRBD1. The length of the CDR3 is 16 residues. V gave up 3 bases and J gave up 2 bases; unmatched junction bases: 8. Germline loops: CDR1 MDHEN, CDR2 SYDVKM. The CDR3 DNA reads TGTGCCAGCAGTTTTTGGGGCGGACAGGCCACAGATACGCAGTATTTT. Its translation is CASSFWGGQATDTQYF.

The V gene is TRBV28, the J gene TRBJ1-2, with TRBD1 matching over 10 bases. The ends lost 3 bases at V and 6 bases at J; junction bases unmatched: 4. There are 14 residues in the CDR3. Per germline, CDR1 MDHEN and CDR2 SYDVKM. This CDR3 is CASSFGTGVNGYTF. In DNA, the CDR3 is TGTGCCAGCAGTTTCGGGACAGGGGTTAATGGCTACACCTTC.

DNA of the CDR3: TGTGCCACCAGCAGAGATCAGGCGAGTGAAAAACTGTTTTTT. Amino acids: CATSRDQASEKLFF. The V gene is TRBV15, the J gene TRBJ1-4; D ambiguous. This CDR3 region has 14 residues. Germline CDR1 is LNHNV and CDR2 is YYDKDF (reference sequence). V shed 0 bases and J shed 7 bases, with 9 bases lying between them.

CDR3 nucleotide sequence: TGTGCCAGCAGCCTCCCTCCGGGACAGGGAGCAGTAGGCTACACCTTC. This encodes CASSLPPGQGAVGYTF. The chain combines TRBV28 with TRBJ1-2, with 9 bases fitting TRBD1. The CDR3 runs 16 residues. With 6 bases clipped from V and 8 bases from J, the junction kept 16 bases outside the gene matches. Germline V gene lookup returns CDR1 MDHEN and CDR2 SYDVKM.

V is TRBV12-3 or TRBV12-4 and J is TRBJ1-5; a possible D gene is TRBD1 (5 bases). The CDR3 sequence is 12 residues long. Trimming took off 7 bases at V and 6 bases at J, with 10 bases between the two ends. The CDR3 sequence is CASKGILQPQHF. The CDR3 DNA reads TGTGCCAGCAAGGGGATCCTTCAGCCCCAGCATTTT.

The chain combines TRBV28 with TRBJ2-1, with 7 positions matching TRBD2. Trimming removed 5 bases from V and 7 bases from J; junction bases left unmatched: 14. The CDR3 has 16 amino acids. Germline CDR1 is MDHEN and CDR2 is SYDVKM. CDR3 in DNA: TGTGCCAGCAGTCCTCGGGACTACCAGGGTAAAAATGAGCAGTTCTTC. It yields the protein CASSPRDYQGKNEQFF.